This T cell receptor (beta chain) was documented in a study of blood T cells in healthy people across ages. Study details: Template switching retrieved approximately one barcoded beta molecule for each two T cells.

It was with a sample-barcoded 5' primer and a J-beta primer mix that a second PCR of about 7 to 12 cycles was run. Samples each returned at least 2.5 million CDR3-containing paired-end reads. In TCRdb, the 5' RACE reads were re-called with MiXCR into one record per CDR3 protein. The sample lists about 1.6 million distinct CDR3 sequences, about 35% occurring once. Trimming took 6 bases from V and 0 from J; bases not matched to a gene: 8. The CDR3 spans 17 residues. CDR1 and CDR2 (germline): MNHNY, SVGAGI (reference sequence). Isolation yielded PBMCs, at least 7 million per sample, in every case. Notes on the study in general: Versus aged donors, long-lived donors had higher diversity and more naive CD4+ cells.

This clonotype turned up a few times. Antigen unknown. Input material: blood. This chain joins TRBV6-6 and TRBJ2-7, with 13 bases lining up with TRBD2. The TCR originated in a woman in her thirties in good health. This CDR3 reads CASRTSGGRSISYEQYF. The CDR3 DNA is TGTGCCAGCAGGACTAGCGGGGGGCGGTCTATCTCCTACGAGCAGTACTTC.